The rows below give T cell receptor beta chains drawn from one sample of a study of blood T cell repertoires in COVID-19. Data came from immunoSEQ multiplex PCR; TCRdb stores just in-frame clones and leaves some out. Seen here are roughly 400,000 clones, approximately 89% observed once, and the top ten hold approximately 2.4%. The specimen sequenced was peripheral blood. The receptor set was obtained from a woman in her sixties or seventies with COVID-19, enrolled during active disease. CDR3s include the opening cysteine and the closing phenylalanine or tryptophan. D genes are given only for firm matches. The size of a clone is reported for some rows only, either as once, few or many, or as a class for expanded clones.

J | size | D | V | DNA | CDR3
TRBJ1-2 | - | - | TRBV5-1 | TGCGCCAGCAGCTTGGCCGGTGATTTCTATGGCTACACCTTC | CASSLAGDFYGYTF
TRBJ2-4 | - | - | TRBV5-1 | TGCGCCAGCAGCTTGGGCGCCGGAGCCAAAAACATTCAGTACTTC | CASSLGAGAKNIQYF
TRBJ2-1 | - | - | TRBV4-2 | TGTGCCAGCAGCCAAGTCAAGACAGACTACAATGAGCAGTTCTTC | CASSQVKTDYNEQFF
TRBJ1-3 | - | - | TRBV2 | TGTGCTCGTCACGGCGGTTTTTCTGGAAACACCATATATTTT | CARHGGFSGNTIYF
TRBJ1-5 | once | - | TRBV9 | TGTGCCAGCAGCGTAGGGGCCGGAGGGAACAATCAGCCCCAGCATTTT | CASSVGAGGNNQPQHF
TRBJ2-5 | - | TRBD2 | TRBV4-1 | TGCGCCAGCGGCCCAGGGACTAACTACCGGGAGACCCAGTACTTC | CASGPGTNYRETQYF
TRBJ2-5 | - | - | TRBV7-3 | TGTGCCAGCAGCTTAGCACCACTAGTGTCCGGGACCCAGTACTTC | CASSLAPLVSGTQYF
TRBJ1-1 | few | TRBD1 | TRBV11-2 | TGTGCCAGCAGCCCCGGACAGGGGCGGTCGGACACTGAAGCTTTCTTT | CASSPGQGRSDTEAFF
TRBJ2-2 | - | TRBD2 | TRBV6-5 | TGTGCCAGCAGAGCGGGGGGGCTGAACACCGGGGAGCTGTTTTTT | CASRAGGLNTGELFF
TRBJ2-1 | once | - | TRBV4-1 | TGCGCCAGCAGCGGACTCCTAAATGAGCAGTTCTTC | CASSGLLNEQFF
TRBJ2-3 | once | - | TRBV6-5 | TGTGCCAACTCCATCAACCGGGGGACAGATACGCAGTATTTT | CANSINRGTDTQYF
TRBJ2-2 | - | - | TRBV6-5 | TGTGCCAGCAGCCTACAGGGTAGTAACACCGGGGAGCTGTTTTTT | CASSLQGSNTGELFF
TRBJ1-5 | - | - | TRBV9 | TGTGCCAGCAGGGTGCACAAGGTGTCCAACGGGAGCAATCAGCCCCAGCATTTT | CASRVHKVSNGSNQPQHF
TRBJ2-7 | - | TRBD2 | TRBV6-1 | TGTGCCAGCAGTGAACGGGGGGGGCGCGAGCAGTACTTC | CASSERGGREQYF
TRBJ2-1 | - | - | TRBV5-1 | TGCGCCAGCAGCTCCCCCGGAGGAAATGAGCAGTTCTTC | CASSSPGGNEQFF
TRBJ2-2 | - | TRBD1 | TRBV11-3 | TGTGCCAGCAGCTTACCCGGGACAGGAGGTAAGGAGCTGTTTTTT | CASSLPGTGGKELFF
TRBJ1-5 | - | TRBD1 | TRBV12-3/TRBV12-4 | TGTGCCAGCACCAGGGACAGGGGGCAGCCCCAGCATTTT | CASTRDRGQPQHF
TRBJ2-7 | - | - | TRBV23-1 | TGCGCCAGCATTCCCCCCACCTACGAGCAGTACTTC | CASIPPTYEQYF
TRBJ2-6 | - | TRBD1 | TRBV18 | TGTGCCAGCTCACCGTTCGTGGGACAGGGTTCCCCTGGGGCCAACGTCCTGACTTTC | CASSPFVGQGSPGANVLTF
TRBJ1-6 | - | - | TRBV5-4 | TGTGCCAGCAGCTTCCGGAGTAGTAATTCACCCCTCCACTTT | CASSFRSSNSPLHF
TRBJ2-7 | once | - | TRBV28 | TGTGCCAGCAGTTTTGGCCCGTACGAGCAGTACTTC | CASSFGPYEQYF
TRBJ2-1 | - | TRBD2 | TRBV6-1 | TGTGCCAGCAGTGACCCGACGGGACTAGCTGAATCAGAGAAGCAGTTCTTC | CASSDPTGLAESEKQFF
TRBJ2-1 | - | TRBD1 | TRBV5-1 | TGCGCCAGCAGCTTTCCCGGGACAGGGATCAATGAGCAGTTCTTC | CASSFPGTGINEQFF
TRBJ2-5 | - | TRBD2 | TRBV19 | TGTGCCAGTAATGGAGGCGGGGGTGTGCAAGAGACCCAGTACTTC | CASNGGGGVQETQYF
TRBJ1-1 | - | - | TRBV19 | TGTGCCAGTAGTATAGAGCGGATGAACACTGAAGCTTTCTTT | CASSIERMNTEAFF
TRBJ1-2 | once | - | TRBV9 | TGTGCCAGCAGCCCCGTAGGTGAGGTCTATGGCTACACCTTC | CASSPVGEVYGYTF
TRBJ1-5 | - | - | TRBV30 | TGTGCCTGGGCGGGGGGGCTGGAGCAGCCCCAGCATTTT | CAWAGGLEQPQHF
TRBJ1-1 | - | TRBD1 | TRBV18 | TGTGCCAGCTCACCACGTAGGGGGCAGAACACTGAAGCTTTCTTT | CASSPRRGQNTEAFF
TRBJ2-7 | - | - | TRBV7-2 | TGTGCCAGCAGCTTAGAAGGCGGGACAGTACCAGAGCAGTACTTC | CASSLEGGTVPEQYF
TRBJ2-7 | - | TRBD2 | TRBV4-2 | TGTGCCAGCAGTCTGAATGTAGCGGGGCTCTACGAGCAGTACTTC | CASSLNVAGLYEQYF
TRBJ2-3 | - | - | TRBV12-3/TRBV12-4 | TGTGCCAGCAGTCACAAGGGGTGGGCGCAGTATTTT | CASSHKGWAQYF
TRBJ1-5 | - | - | TRBV5-8 | TGTGCCAGCAGCCCGAGGGGGTTCCATCAGCCCCAGCATTTT | CASSPRGFHQPQHF
TRBJ2-5 | once | TRBD2 | TRBV9 | TGTGCCAGCAGCGTAGGGACTAGCGGGGGGGCATGGGAGACCCAGTACTTC | CASSVGTSGGAWETQYF
TRBJ2-7 | - | TRBD2 | TRBV5-1 | TGCGCCAGCAGCCCGACTAGCGGGGGGGCTTACGAGCAGTACTTC | CASSPTSGGAYEQYF
TRBJ1-1 | - | - | TRBV4-1 | TGCGCCAGCAGCCAAGGACGACTCATGAACACTGAAGCTTTCTTT | CASSQGRLMNTEAFF
TRBJ2-1 | - | TRBD1 | TRBV6-5 | TGTGCCAGCAGTTTCGATAGGGGGCACAATGAGCAGTTCTTC | CASSFDRGHNEQFF
TRBJ2-2 | few | TRBD1 | TRBV6-6 | TGTGCCAGCAGGCTACAGGGGGCCGTGGGCACCGGGGAGCTGTTTTTT | CASRLQGAVGTGELFF
TRBJ2-7 | - | - | TRBV6-2/TRBV6-3 | TGTGCCAGCAGTTACTTCAGCTACGAGCAGTACTTC | CASSYFSYEQYF
TRBJ2-1 | - | - | TRBV19 | TGTGCCAGTAGTAGGAGCTCCTACAATGAGCAGTTCTTC | CASSRSSYNEQFF
TRBJ1-2 | - | - | TRBV29-1 | TGCAGCGTCCAGGGGCAGGGTTATGGTGGCTACACCTTC | CSVQGQGYGGYTF
TRBJ2-1 | - | - | TRBV29-1 | TGCAGCGTTTACCGGACAGACTACAATGAGCAGTTCTTC | CSVYRTDYNEQFF
TRBJ2-7 | once | - | TRBV28 | TGTGCCAGCAGTTACGGGGGTCCTAACTACGAGCAGTACTTC | CASSYGGPNYEQYF
TRBJ2-1 | once | - | TRBV6-5 | TGTGCCAGCAGCGGTAGAGTTAGACTATACAATGAGCAGTTCTTC | CASSGRVRLYNEQFF
TRBJ2-7 | - | - | TRBV27 | TGTGCCAGTCTCCCTTCGGGACACCCCTCCTACGAGCAGTACTTC | CASLPSGHPSYEQYF
TRBJ1-1 | - | - | TRBV4-1 | TGCGCCAGCAGCCAAGAGAGTCGGCAGGTCTACATAGGGGCCTCTGAAGCTTTCTTT | CASSQESRQVYIGASEAFF
TRBJ2-3 | - | TRBD2 | TRBV9 | TGTGCCAGTTTATTAGCGGGGGGGCCGAACACAGATACGCAGTATTTT | CASLLAGGPNTDTQYF
TRBJ2-5 | - | - | TRBV4-1 | TGCGCCAGCAGCTACCGGGACGGGACGCCCGCGGGGGAGACCCAGTACTTC | CASSYRDGTPAGETQYF
TRBJ1-4 | - | - | TRBV18 | TGTGCCAGCTCACCATGGCTCGCTTCAACTAATGAAAAACTGTTTTTT | CASSPWLASTNEKLFF